This section outlines one T cell receptor beta chain sequence together with its context. Antigen unknown. This sample was included in a study of T-cell memory formation after mild COVID-19. Study information: TCR clusters showed largely donor specificity.

Study results and caveats: Mostly located in CM and EM were contracting CD4+ clones, with contracting CD8+ clones located in EMRA. Whether day 37 second-wave clones are SARS-CoV-2-specific was not confirmed.

V was trimmed by 3 bases and J by 2 bases, leaving 7 bases between them. The CDR3 has 13 residues. Per germline, CDR1 MNHEY and CDR2 SVGAGI. The authors produced TCR alpha and TCR beta cDNA libraries with sample barcodes and UMIs by 5'RACE using constant-segment primers. TCRdb re-analysed the 5' RACE reads in MiXCR, keeping a single row per CDR3 protein. The sample lists hundreds of thousands of distinct CDR3 sequences; roughly 22% were seen once. The source material was PBMCs or a T cell subset sorted from them (not recorded which). This receptor was obtained from an adult woman who had mild COVID-19 (a few samples of this study predate the infection). Cell type and time point are not known. J is TRBJ1-2 and V is TRBV6-5; tentative D call: TRBD1 (5 bases). CDR3 residues: CASSYRQNYGYTF. The CDR3 DNA sequence: TGTGCCAGCAGTTATAGACAGAACTATGGCTACACCTTC.